The clone carrying this T cell receptor beta chain was detected only a few times. What it binds is not known. Healthy individuals who donated bone marrow served as the donors. This specimen belongs to a study of cytomegalovirus exposure and HLA in healthy donors. Study results and caveats: According to the study, 160 or so TCR beta chains were cytomegalovirus-associated. Associated with HLA alleles at 0.05 false discovery rate in a later analysis were about 17,000 TCR beta sequences. Among immune exposure information, only CMV serostatus was available.

13 Jbeta primers and 60 Vbeta primers were used for the PCR. Assay used: immunoSEQ multiplex PCR; TCRdb lists only in-frame clones, some missing. The table lists roughly 130,000 clones, roughly 66% of them singletons. V was clipped by 4 bases and J by 0 bases; unmatched bases: 6. Germline assignment: CDR1 ENHRY and CDR2 SYGVKD. This CDR3 comprises 16 residues. Sequenced: PBMCs. This TCR came from a woman in her sixties or seventies in good health and CMV-seronegative. J is TRBJ2-3 and V is TRBV10-3; 8 positions match TRBD2. In DNA, the CDR3 is TGTGCCATCAGTGCCATACTAGCGGCCAGCACAGATACGCAGTATTTT. Translating gives CAISAILAASTDTQYF.